This is a list of T cell receptor beta chains from one sample in a study of beta chain features in type 1 diabetes. Generated by immunoSEQ multiplex PCR, the TCRdb table keeps only in-frame clones and is missing some. The profile covers about 140,000 clones, with 6.9% appearing a single time and roughly 1.4% taken by the ten largest. Material: central memory CD4+ T cells from blood. The receptors stem from a woman aged 25 to 39 in good health. CDR3s leave out the opening cysteine and the closing phenylalanine or tryptophan. A D gene is named only where the DNA matches it firmly. Rows may omit the clone size; those that give it use once, few, many or a size class.

few | TRBJ2-3 | TRBV6-6 | . | ATTGYTDTQY
few | TRBJ1-4 | TRBV7-2 | . | ASSWGGADEKLF
few | TRBJ2-5 | TRBV30 | TRBD1 | AWSSGGETQY
. | TRBJ2-7 | TRBV27 | TRBD2 | ASRQLAGGEQY
few | TRBJ2-3 | TRBV18 | TRBD1 | ASSPPSGQYGDTQY
many | TRBJ2-5 | TRBV14 | . | ASSQRLETQETQY
few | TRBJ2-1 | TRBV25-1 | . | ASSGTGTAIHEQF
few | TRBJ2-1 | TRBV7-8 | TRBD1 | ASSPGQASHNEQF
. | TRBJ1-5 | TRBV19 | . | ASSETGGSNQPQH
. | TRBJ2-1 | TRBV4-3 | . | ASSLGPAGDNEQF
few | TRBJ2-7 | TRBV7-9 | TRBD1 | ASSLGRTGDYEQY
. | TRBJ1-3 | TRBV7-8 | . | ASSRRGDGNTIY
few | TRBJ2-1 | TRBV6-6 | . | ASSTGDLSNEQF
few | TRBJ2-2 | TRBV7-2 | TRBD2 | ASSLWGRETGELF
. | TRBJ2-3 | TRBV6-1 | . | ASMGGGPTDTQY
few | TRBJ2-7 | TRBV5-1 | . | ASSLFPENEQY
. | TRBJ2-1 | TRBV5-1 | . | ASSASGSWGFNEQF
few | TRBJ1-4 | TRBV30 | TRBD1 | AWSKIQGAREKLF
. | TRBJ2-1 | TRBV11-2 | TRBD2 | ASRPIAGGSHNEQF
few | TRBJ1-1 | TRBV2 | TRBD1 | ASSKQGSEAF
few | TRBJ2-2 | TRBV4-1 | TRBD2 | ASSQDKRGRGIGELF
. | TRBJ1-3 | TRBV9 | . | ASSRDTGNTIY
. | TRBJ1-2 | TRBV2 | TRBD1 | ASSARQGDYGYT
. | TRBJ2-7 | TRBV28 | TRBD1 | ASSRPGQGLRSYEQY
. | TRBJ2-1 | TRBV11-2 | TRBD2 | ASSLGAGGRYEQF
few | TRBJ1-4 | TRBV28 | . | ASSLIDNEKLF
many | TRBJ2-2 | TRBV23-1 | TRBD1 | ASSQPGTGRGTGELF
few | TRBJ2-7 | TRBV7-9 | . | ASRIADEQY
. | TRBJ1-2 | TRBV6-6 | . | ASLFSGYT
few | TRBJ2-2 | TRBV7-9 | TRBD1 | ASSIPGGGTGELF
few | TRBJ2-1 | TRBV29-1 | . | SVALTSSSEQF
. | TRBJ1-2 | TRBV18 | TRBD1 | ASSRKTGGDNYGYT
. | TRBJ2-5 | TRBV5-1 | TRBD2 | ASSLGSSGEETQY
. | TRBJ1-1 | TRBV5-1 | . | ASSLEGHLGTEAF
few | TRBJ2-7 | TRBV7-2 | TRBD2 | ASRQREGSYEQY
few | TRBJ2-7 | TRBV28 | TRBD2 | ASSLVGGAGVIPEQY
. | TRBJ2-3 | TRBV7-3 | TRBD2 | ASSPRAGRTTDTQY
few | TRBJ2-7 | TRBV9 | TRBD2 | ASSFGLAGNADEQY
. | TRBJ2-1 | TRBV5-8 | TRBD2 | ASSDLSGTSYNEQF
few | TRBJ2-1 | TRBV28 | TRBD2 | AAKSAGGYYNEQF
few | TRBJ2-1 | TRBV28 | TRBD2 | ASIDGAGTYNEQF
few | TRBJ1-2 | TRBV11-2 | TRBD1 | ASSRDRGGGYT
few | TRBJ1-1 | TRBV28 | . | ASSLPQENTEAF
. | TRBJ2-2 | TRBV19 | TRBD1 | ASFFGGRGQFGELF
. | TRBJ2-1 | TRBV6-1 | TRBD2 | ASTSAGHYNEQF
. | . | TRBV9 | . | ASSPRLENYEQY
many | TRBJ2-7 | TRBV5-4 | TRBD1 | ASRGTGSGEQY
. | TRBJ2-5 | TRBV7-9 | . | ASSSRVSQETQY
. | TRBJ1-5 | TRBV6-5 | TRBD1 | ASIPGQGGNQPQH
. | TRBJ2-4 | TRBV2 | TRBD2 | ASRRGTSRAKNIQY
. | TRBJ2-1 | TRBV6-5 | TRBD2 | ASSRLAGNNEQF
few | TRBJ1-5 | TRBV30 | . | AWSARGNQPQH
. | TRBJ2-1 | TRBV9 | TRBD2 | ASSVGTSSYNEQF
few | TRBJ2-7 | TRBV5-1 | TRBD2 | ASSALEREYSYEQY